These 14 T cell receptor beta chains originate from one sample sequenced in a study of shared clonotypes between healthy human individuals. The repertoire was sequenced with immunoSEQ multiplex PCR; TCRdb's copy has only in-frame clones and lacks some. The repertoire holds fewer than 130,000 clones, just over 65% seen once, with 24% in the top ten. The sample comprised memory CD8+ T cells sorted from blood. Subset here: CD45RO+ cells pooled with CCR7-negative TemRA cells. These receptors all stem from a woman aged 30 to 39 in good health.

CDR3 nucleotide sequence: TGTGCCAGCAGTACCCTGACAGGGTGGTATCAGCCCCAGCATTTT. Its translation is CASSTLTGWYQPQHF. This chain connects TRBV27 to TRBJ1-5, with TRBD1 matching 7 bases. CDR3 length: 15 residues. V shed 5 bases, J shed 5 bases, and the junction held 9 bases outside the gene matches. Germline V lookup: CDR1 MNHEY, CDR2 SMNVEV (reference sequence).

CDR3 DNA sequence: TGTGCCAGCAGCTTGGAAGGGGAGTTCACCGGGGAGCTGTTTTTT. Amino acids: CASSLEGEFTGELFF. This sequence joins TRBV5-5 and TRBJ2-2, with D perhaps being TRBD1 or TRBD2 (5 bases each). Germline assignment: CDR1 SGHKS and CDR2 YYEKEE (reference sequence). V was shortened by 0 bases and J by 4 bases, with 10 bases between the two germline ends. The CDR3 runs to 15 residues.

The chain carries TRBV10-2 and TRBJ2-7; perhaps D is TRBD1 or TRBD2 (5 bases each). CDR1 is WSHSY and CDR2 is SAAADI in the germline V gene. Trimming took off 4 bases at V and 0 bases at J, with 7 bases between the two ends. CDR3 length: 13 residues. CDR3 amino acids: CASSAGTSYEQYF. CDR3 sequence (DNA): TGCGCCAGCAGTGCAGGGACCTCCTACGAGCAGTACTTC.

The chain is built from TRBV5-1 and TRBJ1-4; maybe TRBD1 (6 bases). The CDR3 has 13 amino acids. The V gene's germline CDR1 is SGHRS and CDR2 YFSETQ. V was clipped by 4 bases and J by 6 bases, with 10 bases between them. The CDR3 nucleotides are TGCGCCAGCAGCGGCGGGGGCGATGAAAAACTGTTTTTT. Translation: CASSGGGDEKLFF.

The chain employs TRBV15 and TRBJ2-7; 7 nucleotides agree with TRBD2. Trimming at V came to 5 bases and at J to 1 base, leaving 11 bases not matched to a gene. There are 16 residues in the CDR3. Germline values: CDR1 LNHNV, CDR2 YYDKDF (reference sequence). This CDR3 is CATSDREAGESYEQYF. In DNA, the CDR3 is TGTGCCACCAGCGACCGGGAGGCGGGGGAATCCTACGAGCAGTACTTC. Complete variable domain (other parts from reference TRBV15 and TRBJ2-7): DAMVIQNPRYQVTQFGKPVTLSCSQTLNHNVMYWYQQKSSQAPKLLFHYYDKDFNNEADTPDNFQSRRPNTSFCFLDIRSPGLGDTAMYLCATSDREAGESYEQYFGPGTRLTVT.

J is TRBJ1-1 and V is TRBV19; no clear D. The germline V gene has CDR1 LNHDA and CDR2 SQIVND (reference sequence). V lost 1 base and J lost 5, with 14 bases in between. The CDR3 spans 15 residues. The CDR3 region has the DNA TGTGCCAGTAGTATAGGTACTGGGGTGATAACTGAAGCTTTCTTT. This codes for CASSIGTGVITEAFF.

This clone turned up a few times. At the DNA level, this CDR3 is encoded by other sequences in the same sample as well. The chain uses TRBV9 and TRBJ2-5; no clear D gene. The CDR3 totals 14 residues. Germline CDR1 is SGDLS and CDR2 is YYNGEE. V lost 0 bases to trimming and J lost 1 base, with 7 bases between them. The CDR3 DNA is TGTGCCAGCAGCGTAGGGTTGAGCCAAGAGACCCAGTACTTC. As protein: CASSVGLSQETQYF.

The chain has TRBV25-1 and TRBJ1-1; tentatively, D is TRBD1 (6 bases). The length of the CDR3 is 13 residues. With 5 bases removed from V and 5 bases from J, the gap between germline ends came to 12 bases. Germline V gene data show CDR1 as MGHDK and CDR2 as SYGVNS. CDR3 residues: CASSWGRKTEAFF. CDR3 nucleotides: TGTGCCAGCAGTTGGGGGCGGAAGACTGAAGCTTTCTTT.

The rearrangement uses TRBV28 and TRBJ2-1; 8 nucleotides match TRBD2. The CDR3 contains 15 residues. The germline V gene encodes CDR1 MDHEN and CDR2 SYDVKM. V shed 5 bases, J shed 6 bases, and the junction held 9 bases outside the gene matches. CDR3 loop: CASSVLSGDLNEQFF. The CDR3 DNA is TGTGCCAGCAGTGTACTTAGCGGGGACCTCAATGAGCAGTTCTTC.

In DNA form, the CDR3 reads TGCAGCGTTGGAGCGGGAGAGGACGGTGAGCAGTTCTTC. Encoded protein: CSVGAGEDGEQFF. The rearrangement joins TRBV29-1 to TRBJ2-1; 8 nucleotides align to TRBD2. With 4 bases clipped from V and 9 bases from J, the junction kept 8 bases outside the gene matches. The CDR3 runs to 13 residues. The germline V gene encodes CDR1 SQVTM and CDR2 ANQGSEA.

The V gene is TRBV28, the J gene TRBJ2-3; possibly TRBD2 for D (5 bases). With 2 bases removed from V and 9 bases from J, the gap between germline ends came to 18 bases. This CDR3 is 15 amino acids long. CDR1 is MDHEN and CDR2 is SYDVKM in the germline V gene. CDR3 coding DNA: TGTGCCAGCAGTTTACCCCTGGGTCGGGAAATGACGCAGTATTTT. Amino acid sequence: CASSLPLGREMTQYF.

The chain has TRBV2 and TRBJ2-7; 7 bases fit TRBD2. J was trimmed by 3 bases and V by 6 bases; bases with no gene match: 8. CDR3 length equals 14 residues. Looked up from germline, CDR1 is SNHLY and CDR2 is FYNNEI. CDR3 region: CASSAWREHYEQYF. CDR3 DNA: TGTGCCAGCAGCGCGTGGCGGGAGCACTACGAGCAGTACTTC.

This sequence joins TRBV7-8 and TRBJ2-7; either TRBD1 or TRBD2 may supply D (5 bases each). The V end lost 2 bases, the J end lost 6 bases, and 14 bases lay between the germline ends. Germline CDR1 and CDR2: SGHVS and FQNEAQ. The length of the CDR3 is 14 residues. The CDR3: CASSLRGQDGEQYF. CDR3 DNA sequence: TGTGCCAGCAGCTTACGGGGCCAGGACGGCGAGCAGTACTTC.

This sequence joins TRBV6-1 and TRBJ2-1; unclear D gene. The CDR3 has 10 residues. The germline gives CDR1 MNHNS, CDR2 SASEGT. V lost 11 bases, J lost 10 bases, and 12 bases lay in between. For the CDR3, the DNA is TGTGCCGGTGGAGTGGACGAGCAGTTCTTC. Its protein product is CAGGVDEQFF.